This T cell receptor beta chain was profiled in a study of lymphopenia after photon versus proton radiotherapy. Germline V gives CDR1 SSHAT, CDR2 FNYEAQ (reference sequence). CDR3 length: 15 residues. Study observations and caveats: Oligoclonal CD8+ Temra expansion after nadir drove photon patients' diversity drop.

A remark on this clone: What it binds is unknown. The germline gene is not matched at one end of the junction; a read error may be the cause.

The assay was immunoSEQ multiplex PCR, and TCRdb's table has in-frame clones only and misses some. The sample lists 25,000 to 35,000 clones, nearly 95% occurring once. This sample comprised peripheral blood, obtained from a patient treated with photon-based radiotherapy. The chain joins TRBV7-7 to TRBJ2-2; 7 bases fit TRBD2. The source of this sequence is a woman aged 45-59 years with cholangiocarcinoma. This CDR3 reads CASSSGLDLTGELFF. CDR3 DNA sequence: TGTGCTAGCAGCTCAGGACTAGACCTCACCGGGGAGCTGTTTTTT. The whole variable domain, filled in from reference TRBV7-7 and TRBJ2-2, reads GAGVSQSPRYKVTKRGQDVTLRCDPISSHATLYWYQQALGQGPEFLTYFNYEAQPDKSGLPSDRFSAERPEGSISTLTIQRTEQRDSAMYRCASSSGLDLTGELFFGEGSRLTVL.